Presented here are 22 T cell receptor beta chains from one specimen sequenced in a study of cytomegalovirus exposure and HLA in healthy donors. Both 60 Vbeta primers and 13 Jbeta primers went into the PCR. Here immunoSEQ multiplex PCR was the method, and the copy in TCRdb shows in-frame clones only, minus some. The data show approximately 78,000 clones, about 72% seen once. The sample was PBMCs. Source of these receptors: a man between 35 and 55 years old in good health and CMV-seropositive.

The V gene is TRBV11-2, the J gene TRBJ2-5; D gene uncertain. Germline V gene sequence: CDR1 SGHAT, CDR2 FQNNGV. There are 16 residues in the CDR3. The ends were cut back, 0 bases at V and 1 base at J, with 12 bases in the middle. As DNA, the CDR3 is TGTGCCAGCAGCTTAGATTTGTATAGTTTCCAAGAGACCCAGTACTTC. Translation gives CASSLDLYSFQETQYF.

The chain uses TRBV7-9 and TRBJ1-2; D remains unclear. Germline CDR1 reads SEHNR; CDR2 reads FQNEAQ (reference sequence). The CDR3 loop spans 14 amino acids. V gave up 1 base and J gave up 6 bases, with 12 bases separating them. CDR3 protein: CASSLGADIDGYTF. The CDR3 DNA sequence: TGTGCCAGCAGCTTAGGTGCCGACATCGATGGCTACACCTTC.

CDR3 sequence (DNA): TGTGCCAGCAGGCTGGGACAGGGTAACAATCAGCCCCAGCATTTT. Translated, it gives CASRLGQGNNQPQHF. This sequence joins TRBV6-6 and TRBJ1-5; 9 bases are a match to TRBD1. The ends lost 6 bases at V and 3 bases at J; junction bases unmatched: 6. The CDR3 is 15 residues long. CDR1 and CDR2 (germline): MNHNY, SVGAGI (reference sequence).

The chain carries TRBV4-1 and TRBJ1-5, with 8 nucleotides matching TRBD1. The CDR3 covers 14 residues. Trimming removed 4 bases from V and 9 bases from J; junction bases left unmatched: 8. Germline values: CDR1 MGHRA, CDR2 YSYEKL. Here the CDR3 reads CASSPGTGGGPQHF. In nucleotides, the CDR3 is TGCGCCAGCAGCCCCGGGACAGGAGGAGGGCCCCAGCATTTT.

The J gene is TRBJ2-1, the V gene TRBV19, with TRBD1 identical over 11 bases. The CDR3 extends over 17 amino acids. Trimming took 1 base from V and 2 from J; bases not matched to a gene: 4. Germline CDR1 and CDR2: LNHDA and SQIVND (reference sequence). The CDR3 DNA sequence: TGTGCCAGTAGTATAGGGACAGGGGGCACCACCTACAATGAGCAGTTCTTC. This codes for CASSIGTGGTTYNEQFF. The full variable domain, its missing parts supplied by reference TRBV19 and TRBJ2-1, is DGGITQSPKYLFRKEGQNVTLSCEQNLNHDAMYWYRQDPGQGLRLIYYSQIVNDFQKGDIAEGYSVSREKKESFPLTVTSAQKNPTAFYLCASSIGTGGTTYNEQFFGPGTRLTVL.

This chain joins TRBV7-2 and TRBJ2-3; tentatively, D is TRBD2 (5 bases). This CDR3 comprises 15 residues. Trimming stripped 0 bases from V and 1 base from J, with 8 bases between. CDR1 and CDR2 from the germline V gene are SGHTA and FQGNSA. CDR3 DNA sequence: TGTGCCAGCAGCTTAGCGGTGGGAGGCACAGATACGCAGTATTTT. Translation: CASSLAVGGTDTQYF.

This clone was observed a handful of times. The DNA for the CDR3 is TGCGCCAGCAGCTACCTCAGGGGTTCCTACGAGCAGTACTTC. Translated, it gives CASSYLRGSYEQYF. The rearrangement joins TRBV5-1 to TRBJ2-7, with TRBD1 as a possible D gene (6 bases). The CDR3 extends over 14 amino acids. V shed 3 bases and J shed 1 base, with 11 bases lying between them. Germline CDR1 SGHRS, CDR2 YFSETQ. The variable domain in full, with the rest retrieved from reference TRBV5-1 and TRBJ2-7, is KAGVTQTPRYLIKTRGQQVTLSCSPISGHRSVSWYQQTPGQGLQFLFEYFSETQRNKGNFPGRFSGRQFSNSRSEMNVSTLELGDSALYLCASSYLRGSYEQYFGPGTRLTVT.

CDR3 coding DNA: TGTGCCAGCTCAACCGGGACAGGGGTATTCATGGACTCTGAAGCTTTCTTT. This translates into CASSTGTGVFMDSEAFF. This rearrangement joins TRBV18 to TRBJ1-1, with TRBD1 matching 10 bases. The CDR3 has 17 amino acids. Germline V lookup: CDR1 KGHSH, CDR2 LQKENI. V gave up 5 bases and J gave up 6 bases; unmatched junction bases: 15. Full variable domain (outside the CDR3, taken from reference TRBV18 and TRBJ1-1): NAGVMQNPRHLVRRRGQEARLRCSPMKGHSHVYWYRQLPEEGLKFMVYLQKENIIDESGMPKERFSAEFPKEGPSILRIQQVVRGDSAAYFCASSTGTGVFMDSEAFFGQGTRLTVV.

Regarding this clone: The junction departs from the called germline gene at one end, perhaps through a read error. The chain is built from TRBV7-9 and TRBJ2-2; no clear D. This CDR3 is 12 amino acids long. Germline-derived CDR1 and CDR2 are SEHNR and FQNEAQ (reference sequence). In nucleotides, the CDR3 is TGTTCCAGCAGCTTAGTTTCCTCGGAGCTGTTTTTT. Its translation: CSSSLVSSELFF.

The rearrangement uses TRBV28 and TRBJ1-1; a possible D gene is TRBD1 (5 bases). CDR3 length equals 15 residues. Trimming took 0 bases from V and 4 from J, leaving 12 bases between them. The germline CDR1 and CDR2 sequences are MDHEN and SYDVKM. This chain's CDR3 is CASSLWEGPVTEAFF. The DNA of the CDR3 is TGTGCCAGCAGTTTATGGGAGGGGCCCGTCACTGAAGCTTTCTTT.

This clone was recorded a few times. The chain has TRBV5-8 and TRBJ2-2; 9 nucleotides align to TRBD1. V shed 3 bases, J shed 5 bases, and the junction held 5 bases outside the gene matches. The CDR3 length is 15 residues. Germline V gene sequence: CDR1 SGHTS, CDR2 YDEGEE. CDR3 in DNA: TGTGCCAGCAGCTACAGGGGGCGATGGACCGGGGAGCTGTTTTTT. It specifies CASSYRGRWTGELFF.

The J gene is TRBJ2-7, the V gene TRBV7-9; D is perhaps TRBD2 (7 bases). The CDR3 is 16 residues long. The germline V and J ends were trimmed by 4 bases and 0 bases, with 16 bases remaining between them. Looked up from germline, CDR1 is SEHNR and CDR2 is FQNEAQ (reference sequence). The CDR3 DNA sequence: TGTGCCAGCAGCTGGGGGGCTAGCGGCGCCTCCTACGAGCAGTACTTC. This encodes CASSWGASGASYEQYF.

The chain links TRBV30 to TRBJ2-7, with 11 bases aligning to TRBD2. The ends lost 0 bases at V and 1 base at J; junction bases unmatched: 14. CDR3 length: 19 amino acids. CDR1 GTSNPN and CDR2 SVGIG come from the germline V gene (reference sequence). The CDR3 DNA is TGTGCCTGGAGTGTTTTGGGAACCCTGTCTAGCGGGGGGTCCTACGAGCAGTACTTC. This encodes CAWSVLGTLSSGGSYEQYF.

This chain links TRBV9 with TRBJ2-3, with a weak D call TRBD1 (5 bases). V lost 1 base to trimming and J lost 0 bases, with 9 bases between them. Germline CDR1 reads SGDLS; CDR2 reads YYNGEE. CDR3 size: 15 residues. CDR3: CASSVRGTSTDTQYF. CDR3 DNA sequence: TGTGCCAGCAGCGTAAGGGGTACTAGCACAGATACGCAGTATTTT.

The chain recombines TRBV5-4 with TRBJ2-7, with D tentatively TRBD1 (5 bases). CDR3 length: 14 residues. CDR1 is SGHNT and CDR2 is YYREEE in the germline V gene (reference sequence). The V end lost 0 bases, the J end lost 6 bases, and 13 bases lay between the germline ends. The CDR3 loop reads CASSLEGQGTEQYF. CDR3 sequence (DNA): TGTGCCAGCAGCTTGGAAGGGCAGGGTACCGAGCAGTACTTC.

V gene TRBV7-3 combines with J gene TRBJ2-2, with TRBD1 matching over 7 bases. V was pared by 5 bases and J by 4 bases, with 4 bases of the junction left unmatched. Germline values: CDR1 SGHTA, CDR2 FQGTGA. CDR3 length equals 14 residues. The CDR3 protein is CASSENRGTGELFF. In DNA form, the CDR3 reads TGTGCCAGCAGCGAGAACAGGGGCACCGGGGAGCTGTTTTTT.

The rearrangement uses TRBV7-2 and TRBJ2-7, with TRBD1 matching over 11 bases. CDR3 length equals 14 residues. The germline V gene encodes CDR1 SGHTA and CDR2 FQGNSA. V dropped 5 bases and J dropped 3; count of bases not matched to a gene: 3. CDR3 bases: TGTGCCAGCAGCAAGGGACAGGGGGGCTACGAGCAGTACTTC. Its translation: CASSKGQGGYEQYF.

This clone came up a few times. Other DNA sequences in the same sample also yield this CDR3. The chain carries TRBV2 and TRBJ2-1, with 10 bases identical to TRBD1. This CDR3 has 15 residues. V lost 9 bases, J lost 10 bases, and 15 bases stayed unmatched. The germline V gene encodes CDR1 SNHLY and CDR2 FYNNEI. As DNA, the CDR3 is TGTGCCAGTTCATCCGGGACAGGGGTCTCCGGGGAGCAGTTCTTC. Protein sequence: CASSSGTGVSGEQFF. Together with reference TRBV2 and TRBJ2-1, the CDR3 gives the full variable domain: EPEVTQTPSHQVTQMGQEVILRCVPISNHLYFYWYRQILGQKVEFLVSFYNNEISEKSEIFDDQFSVERPDGSNFTLKIRSTKLEDSAMYFCASSSGTGVSGEQFFGPGTRLTVL.

To note about this clone: Other DNA sequences in this specimen translate into the identical CDR3. This chain uses TRBV2 with TRBJ2-5, with TRBD2 as a possible D gene (5 bases). Trimming removed 4 bases from V and 1 base from J, with 7 bases in between. CDR1 and CDR2 (germline): SNHLY, FYNNEI. The CDR3 loop spans 13 amino acids. The CDR3 DNA sequence: TGTGCCAGCAGTGTCGGGATCCAAGAGACCCAGTACTTC. This codes for CASSVGIQETQYF.

The chain has TRBV5-6 and TRBJ2-5; 10 bases are a match to TRBD1. The trim removed 4 bases at V and 5 bases at J, leaving 5 bases unmatched. Looked up from germline, CDR1 is SGHDT and CDR2 is YYEEEE. The CDR3 sequence is 14 residues long. The CDR3 DNA sequence: TGTGCCAGCAGCGAGGGACAGGGGTCGGAGACCCAGTACTTC. Translating gives CASSEGQGSETQYF.

CDR3 bases: TGCGCCAGCAGGCTTCCTACAGGGCCAGCTTTCTTT. It translates to CASRLPTGPAFF. The rearrangement links TRBV5-1 to TRBJ1-1; TRBD1 might be the D (6 bases). This CDR3 is built from 12 residues. CDR1 is SGHRS and CDR2 is YFSETQ in the germline V gene. V lost 5 bases, J lost 10 bases, and 15 bases lay in between.

As for this clone: In the same sample, other DNA sequences code for this CDR3. V usage is TRBV15 and J usage is TRBJ1-1; D may be TRBD1 (6 bases). The ends were cut back, 3 bases at V and 5 bases at J, with 16 bases in the middle. CDR1 is LNHNV, CDR2 YYDKDF, per germline (reference sequence). The CDR3 is made up of 15 amino acids. CDR3 amino acids: CATSSGRGIRTEAFF. For the CDR3, the DNA is TGTGCCACCAGCAGTGGCAGGGGTATTCGGACTGAAGCTTTCTTT.